The rows below give T cell receptor beta chains drawn from one sample of a study of blood T cell repertoires in COVID-19. Assay used: immunoSEQ multiplex PCR; TCRdb lists only in-frame clones, some missing. The sample carries a few hundred thousand clones, just under 90% recorded once. The material sequenced was PBMCs or T cells enriched from blood (not recorded which). Receptors were obtained from a woman aged 25 to 45 who had recovered from COVID-19. Each CDR3 is given with its conserved first and last residue. D genes are given only for firm matches. The size field is filled for only some rows; it gives once, few, many or a size class.

D,V,J,size,CDR3,DNA
TRBD2,TRBV6-4,TRBJ2-3,.,CASSDPYSLAGVGTDTQYF,TGTGCCAGCAGTGACCCTTACTCACTAGCGGGAGTTGGCACAGATACGCAGTATTTT
.,TRBV18,TRBJ2-1,.,CASSPSRSNEQFF,TGTGCCAGCTCACCGTCTAGGAGCAATGAGCAGTTCTTC
.,TRBV5-5,TRBJ2-5,.,CASSFFVGEKETQYF,TGTGCCAGCAGCTTTTTTGTGGGCGAGAAAGAGACCCAGTACTTC
TRBD1,TRBV6-6,TRBJ2-4,.,CASRGQLTVAKNIQYF,TGTGCCAGCCGGGGACAGCTGACCGTAGCCAAAAACATTCAGTACTTC
TRBD2,TRBV5-4,TRBJ2-2,few,CASSPAAGGHRTGELFF,TGTGCCAGCAGCCCGGCAGCGGGAGGGCACAGGACCGGGGAGCTGTTTTTT
TRBD1,TRBV6-5,TRBJ1-2,.,CASSYSPGQGGGYTF,TGTGCCAGCAGTTACTCGCCGGGACAGGGTGGTGGCTACACCTTC
TRBD2,TRBV3-1/TRBV3-2,TRBJ2-7,.,CASSQGLLAVPRGYF,TGTGCCAGCAGCCAAGGGCTACTAGCGGTTCCTAGGGGATACTTC
TRBD2,TRBV30,TRBJ2-7,.,CAWSAAGGEQYF,TGTGCCTGGAGTGCGGCGGGAGGAGAGCAGTACTTC
TRBD2,TRBV19,TRBJ2-2,once,CASSIELAGATGELFF,TGTGCCAGTAGTATAGAATTAGCGGGAGCCACCGGGGAGCTGTTTTTT
TRBD1,TRBV19,TRBJ1-4,once,CASSWAGTGVREKLFF,TGTGCCAGTAGTTGGGCCGGGACAGGCGTGCGCGAAAAACTGTTTTTT
.,TRBV7-2,TRBJ1-1,.,CASRGNMNTEAFF,TGTGCCAGCAGGGGCAACATGAACACTGAAGCTTTCTTT
TRBD2,TRBV2,TRBJ2-1,.,CASSGHPRGDNEQFF,TGTGCCAGCAGTGGGCATCCACGGGGGGACAATGAGCAGTTCTTC
.,TRBV6-6,TRBJ1-2,.,CASSQNLAARGNYGYTF,TGTGCCAGCAGTCAAAATCTCGCTGCCAGGGGCAACTATGGCTACACCTTC
TRBD2,TRBV2,TRBJ2-3,.,CASTHPLGGRGTDTQYF,TGTGCCAGCACCCACCCCCTGGGCGGGAGGGGCACAGATACGCAGTATTTT
.,TRBV7-6,TRBJ2-3,.,CASSPDSFPTDTQYF,TGTGCCAGCAGCCCGGACAGTTTCCCTACAGATACGCAGTATTTT
TRBD1,TRBV2,TRBJ2-2,once,CASSVMARQGNTGELFF,TGTGCCAGCAGTGTAATGGCGAGACAGGGGAACACCGGGGAGCTGTTTTTT
TRBD1,TRBV5-1,TRBJ2-7,few,CASSLGTVNEQYF,TGCGCCAGCAGCCTCGGGACAGTCAACGAGCAGTACTTC
.,TRBV19,TRBJ1-1,.,CASGYRGSEAFF,TGTGCCAGTGGTTACCGGGGGTCTGAAGCTTTCTTT
.,TRBV19,TRBJ1-1,.,CASCSRAGDTEAFF,TGTGCCAGCTGTAGCAGAGCGGGGGACACTGAAGCTTTCTTT
TRBD1,TRBV11-2,TRBJ2-1,.,CASSLGGGDEQFF,TGTGCCAGCAGCTTAGGAGGGGGCGATGAGCAGTTCTTC
.,TRBV5-5,TRBJ1-3,.,CASSLASLANSGNTIYF,TGTGCCAGCAGCTTGGCCAGTTTGGCAAACTCTGGAAACACCATATATTTT
TRBD1,TRBV7-9,TRBJ1-2,.,CASSLGTGINYGYTF,TGTGCCAGCAGCTTAGGGACAGGGATAAACTATGGCTACACCTTC
.,TRBV3-1/TRBV3-2,TRBJ1-1,.,CASSQGEYTEAFF,TGTGCCAGCAGCCAAGGAGAGTACACTGAAGCTTTCTTT
.,TRBV7-2,TRBJ2-3,.,CASSLSLVPITDTQYF,TGTGCCAGCAGCTTATCGCTAGTCCCAATCACAGATACGCAGTATTTT
.,TRBV11-2,TRBJ1-2,.,CASSLNLPNYGYTF,TGTGCCAGCAGCTTAAATCTACCTAACTATGGCTACACCTTC
TRBD1,TRBV9,TRBJ1-2,once,CASSAGTGTYGYTF,TGTGCCAGCAGCGCCGGGACAGGGACCTATGGCTACACCTTC
TRBD2,TRBV11-3,TRBJ2-1,.,CASSLGPGLAGGRSYNEQFF,TGTGCCAGCAGCTTAGGACCGGGACTAGCGGGAGGCAGATCCTACAATGAGCAGTTCTTC
TRBD2,TRBV4-1,TRBJ2-1,.,CASSQEASGHNEQFF,TGCGCCAGCAGCCAAGAGGCTAGCGGTCACAATGAGCAGTTCTTC
.,TRBV4-1,TRBJ2-6,.,CASSRWTAGANVLTF,TGCGCCAGCAGCCGTTGGACAGCTGGGGCCAACGTCCTGACTTTC
.,TRBV5-8,TRBJ1-3,.,CASALVGRPKLSGNTIYF,TGTGCCAGCGCCTTAGTGGGCAGACCTAAACTCTCTGGAAACACCATATATTTT
.,TRBV24-1,TRBJ2-2,.,CATRPAGNTGELFF,TGTGCCACCCGACCGGCAGGGAACACCGGGGAGCTGTTTTTT
TRBD1,TRBV7-2,TRBJ1-1,.,CASSPGTGSFF,TGTGCCAGCAGCCCGGGGACAGGGTCTTTCTTT
TRBD2,TRBV7-3,TRBJ2-1,.,CASSQRGPPFNEQFF,TGTGCCAGCAGCCAGCGGGGACCGCCATTCAATGAGCAGTTCTTC
.,TRBV30,TRBJ1-3,many,CAWQDFLNTIYF,TGTGCCTGGCAGGACTTTCTAAACACCATATATTTT
.,TRBV5-1,TRBJ2-6,.,CASSPAGLSGANVLTF,TGCGCCAGCAGCCCCGCCGGACTCTCTGGGGCCAACGTCCTGACTTTC
.,TRBV7-6,TRBJ1-1,once,CASSRRLDGGTDTEAFF,TGTGCCAGCAGCAGAAGGTTGGATGGGGGGACCGACACTGAAGCTTTCTTT
TRBD2,TRBV5-1,TRBJ2-1,.,CASSLPRLADYNEQFF,TGCGCCAGCAGCTTGCCACGGCTAGCGGACTACAATGAGCAGTTCTTC
TRBD1,TRBV15,TRBJ2-1,.,CATSSRTGKVYNEQFF,TGTGCCACCAGCTCGCGGACAGGGAAGGTTTACAATGAGCAGTTCTTC
.,TRBV5-1,TRBJ1-1,few,CASSLQGQGSTEAFF,TGCGCCAGCAGCCTACAGGGCCAGGGTTCCACTGAAGCTTTCTTT
TRBD2,TRBV28,TRBJ2-3,.,CASGTSGATDTQYF,TGTGCCAGCGGAACTAGCGGGGCCACAGATACGCAGTATTTT
.,TRBV27,TRBJ1-5,.,CASSLRGGGNQPQHF,TGTGCCAGCAGCTTGAGAGGAGGCGGCAATCAGCCCCAGCATTTT
TRBD1,TRBV11-2,TRBJ1-2,few,CASSFVRGRGYTF,TGTGCCAGCAGCTTCGTCAGGGGGCGAGGCTACACCTTC
.,TRBV28,TRBJ2-1,.,CASSLFHRDEQFF,TGTGCCAGCAGTTTATTCCACCGCGATGAGCAGTTCTTC
.,TRBV28,TRBJ2-3,.,CASSPGTSTDTQYF,TGTGCCAGCAGTCCTGGGACTAGCACAGATACGCAGTATTTT
TRBD1,TRBV18,TRBJ2-1,.,CASSTGTGGYGEQFF,TGTGCCAGCTCAACCGGGACAGGGGGTTACGGTGAGCAGTTCTTC
TRBD2,TRBV29-1,TRBJ2-4,.,CSVVWATSGRASAKNIQYF,TGCAGCGTTGTCTGGGCTACTAGCGGGAGGGCCTCAGCCAAAAACATTCAGTACTTC
.,TRBV5-6,TRBJ2-1,.,CASSWGRNNEQFF,TGTGCCAGCAGCTGGGGGAGGAACAATGAGCAGTTCTTC
.,TRBV27,TRBJ2-1,.,CASSLGGNEQFF,TGTGCCAGCAGTTTGGGGGGTAATGAGCAGTTCTTC
TRBD2,TRBV11-2,TRBJ2-2,.,CASSPIREREMELFF,TGTGCCAGCAGCCCCATCAGGGAGCGGGAGATGGAGCTGTTTTTT
.,TRBV6-5,TRBJ2-3,.,CASSTTSPHTQYF,TGTGCCAGCAGTACTACTAGCCCTCATACGCAGTATTTT
TRBD1,TRBV7-9,TRBJ1-3,.,CASSLGQAMGNTIYF,TGTGCCAGCAGCCTCGGACAGGCGATGGGAAACACCATATATTTT
TRBD1,TRBV6-5,TRBJ1-2,.,CASSSPGQGASYTF,TGTGCCAGCAGCTCTCCGGGACAGGGGGCAAGCTACACCTTC
TRBD2,TRBV4-2,TRBJ2-3,.,CASRRTSAADTQYF,TGTGCCAGCAGACGGACTAGCGCGGCAGATACGCAGTATTTT
TRBD2,TRBV5-8,TRBJ2-3,once,CASSLVGLASRTDTQYF,TGTGCCAGCAGCTTGGTGGGACTAGCGTCCCGCACAGATACGCAGTATTTT